This paragraph reports one T cell receptor (beta chain). It has no known antigen specificity. No per-base quality is available; no much larger clone lies one base away. The immunoSEQ Assay, a bias-controlled multiplex PCR, was used to amplify TCRbeta CDR3 regions from genomic DNA. In the source study's methods: The number of nucleated cells in each sample was estimated by amplification of reference gene primers within the assay. To quantify the absolute abundance of each unique TCRbeta CDR3 rearrangement, sequence reads were collapsed and filtered. Productive Simpson clonality was computed per sample as the square root of Simpson's diversity index over productive rearrangements. In TCRdb, the immuneACCESS table is reduced to in-frame sequences with V and J assigned. These tables do not hold every clone; where another copy was compared, an unresolved V gene accounts for under half, and the others remain unexplained. The V and J calls and clone size come from that table; D and trimming were worked out from the DNA. The sample data list about 220,000 clones, and approximately 84% of these were observed just once. The ten largest clones take up more than 2.5% of the sample.

Via the germline V gene (reference sequence), CDR1 is DFQATT and CDR2 SNEGSKA. The CDR3 has 15 amino acids, counting the end cysteine and phenylalanine. The sequence is cut down to CDR3 DNA, 45 bases in frame from base 1. V lost 3 bases and J lost 8 bases, and the count of bases not matched to a germline gene is 10. The sample belongs to a study of blood T cell repertoires in COVID-19 (dated by TCRdb to the early 2020s). With regard to the full study: Samples from collaborators originated in the United States, Italy and Spain and spanned both the acute and convalescent phases of COVID-19. The samples were drawn from two sources: the first 160 participants of the ongoing ImmuneRACE study, and 1,000 to 1,500 subjects contributed by 6 global collaborators. The dataset comprised deeply sampled blood TCRbeta repertoires from subjects exposed to, actively infected with, or recovered from COVID-19. Where HLA class I and class II types were available, the types were taken from metadata supplied by the sample provider, not from assay-based typing. The prospective study material was composed of cDNA or gDNA derived from T cells, B-cell-depleted T cells, or PBMCs. The repertoires were released in a freely available public database meant as a resource for research on the immune response to SARS-CoV-2. Sample metadata almost always included a de-identified subject ID, COVID-19 status, age in years and sex. Study-level results and caveats: The quantity of clinical and demographic metadata differed by source and by participant and was supplied without curation.

Another Seattle source contributed samples from volunteer blood donors who had recovered from COVID-19. Whole blood was collected in K2EDTA tubes by collaborating institutions according to the institutions' own protocols. For TCRbeta analysis, collaborators shipped samples as frozen whole blood, isolated PBMCs, or DNA extracted from either of those sample types. The clonotype originates from a woman in her 30s who had recovered from COVID-19. The sample comprised peripheral blood. This receptor chain uses TRBV20-1 and TRBJ2-1, and TRBD2 aligns with 10 junction nucleotides. The bases are TGCAGTGCTAGTAAGCGGGAGGGCCTTTGGCATGAGCAGTTCTTC. This encodes CSASKREGLWHEQFF.